One and the same sample provided the 22 T cell receptor beta chains below, sequenced in a study of shared clonotypes between healthy human individuals. Libraries were prepared by immunoSEQ multiplex PCR; TCRdb keeps only in-frame clonotypes and omits some of them. The sample has some 2 million clones; less than 95% are singletons. Naive-designated CD8 cells lacked CD45RO, were positively enriched for CCR7, and omitted terminally differentiated effector memory CD45RA+ cells. Input material: naive CD8+ T cells sorted from blood. The receptors were sampled from a young man in good health.

The chain joins TRBV7-9 to TRBJ1-6; D uncertain. CDR1 SEHNR and CDR2 FQNEAQ come from the germline V gene (reference sequence). The CDR3 has 15 residues. The V and J ends lost 5 bases and 6 bases respectively, with 14 bases between them. The CDR3 bases are TGTGCCAGCAGCCCGAGAACGGCGGTTAATTCACCCCTCCACTTT. Translated, it gives CASSPRTAVNSPLHF.

This chain connects TRBV13 to TRBJ2-5, with TRBD1 identical over 7 bases. Germline trimming cut 1 base from V and 7 bases from J; bases unmatched to any gene: 12. The CDR3 sequence is 16 residues long. Germline V lookup: CDR1 PRHDT, CDR2 FYEKMQ (reference sequence). CDR3 sequence (DNA): TGTGCCAGCAGCTTAGAGCCCGGGACAGTCGAAGGGACCCAGTACTTC. Its translation: CASSLEPGTVEGTQYF.

This chain uses TRBV27 with TRBJ2-3; no reliable D call. With 0 bases removed from V and 6 bases from J, the gap between germline ends came to 7 bases. Germline values: CDR1 MNHEY, CDR2 SMNVEV (reference sequence). The CDR3 runs 13 residues. DNA for the CDR3: TGTGCCAGCAGTTTATCAGGGATCGATACGCAGTATTTT. Translation: CASSLSGIDTQYF.

The chain joins TRBV5-6 to TRBJ1-2; 7 nucleotides align to TRBD1. Germline CDR1 reads SGHDT; CDR2 reads YYEEEE. The CDR3 runs 13 residues. The junction had 4 bases not matched to a gene; V was cut back by 3 bases and J by 5 bases. The DNA of the CDR3 is TGTGCCAGCAGCTCCGGGACAGAGTATGGCTACACCTTC. Translating gives CASSSGTEYGYTF.

In this sample, this clone turned up once. The chain has TRBV27 and TRBJ2-2; perhaps TRBD2 as D (5 bases). Between the trimmed V and J ends, which lost 0 bases and 6 bases, there was a span of 14 bases. There are 16 residues in the CDR3. Per the germline V gene, CDR1 is MNHEY and CDR2 is SMNVEV (reference sequence). In DNA form, the CDR3 reads TGTGCCAGCAGTTTATCGATTGAGGGTGAGGCCGGGGAGCTGTTTTTT. Translated, it gives CASSLSIEGEAGELFF.

J is TRBJ2-7 and V is TRBV4-1, with 8 bases aligning to TRBD1. The CDR3 runs to 14 residues. Germline V gene lookup returns CDR1 MGHRA and CDR2 YSYEKL. V lost 4 bases, J lost 2 bases, and 4 bases stayed unmatched. In DNA form, the CDR3 reads TGCGCCAGCAGCCTTCAGGACAGGGCCTACGAGCAGTACTTC. Residues: CASSLQDRAYEQYF.

The rearrangement uses TRBV7-9 and TRBJ2-5; D perhaps matches TRBD1 (6 bases). CDR3 length: 19 amino acids. Trimming removed 2 bases at V and 4 bases at J, with 26 bases between. Per the germline V gene, CDR1 is SEHNR and CDR2 is FQNEAQ (reference sequence). CDR3 in amino acids: CASSLRGLPRQGSGETQYF. The CDR3 DNA reads TGTGCCAGCAGCTTACGGGGCCTCCCTAGGCAGGGGTCAGGAGAGACCCAGTACTTC. The whole variable domain, filled in from reference TRBV7-9 and TRBJ2-5, reads DTGVSQNPRHKITKRGQNVTFRCDPISEHNRLYWYRQTLGQGPEFLTYFQNEAQLEKSRLLSDRFSAERPKGSFSTLEIQRTEQGDSAMYLCASSLRGLPRQGSGETQYFGPGTRLLVL.

This chain links TRBV27 with TRBJ1-2; 7 bases map to TRBD1. The V and J ends lost 4 bases and 6 bases, in that order; junction bases with no gene match: 5. The germline CDR1 and CDR2 sequences are MNHEY and SMNVEV (reference sequence). The CDR3 has 13 amino acids. In DNA form, the CDR3 reads TGTGCCAGCAGTTCGGGACAGTACCATGGCTACACCTTC. Protein: CASSSGQYHGYTF.

This chain uses TRBV4-1 with TRBJ2-2; no reliable D call. The CDR3 length is 14 residues. CDR1 and CDR2 from the germline V gene are MGHRA and YSYEKL. Between the trimmed V and J ends, which lost 6 bases and 4 bases, there was a span of 12 bases. CDR3 region: CASRSEYTTGELFF. The DNA for the CDR3 is TGCGCCAGCAGGAGTGAATATACCACCGGGGAGCTGTTTTTT.

This clone was picked up one time. This chain links TRBV27 with TRBJ2-1, with D maybe TRBD2 (6 bases). Germline CDR1 MNHEY, CDR2 SMNVEV (reference sequence). Trimming stripped 2 bases from V and 3 bases from J, with 11 bases between. The CDR3 loop spans 15 amino acids. The CDR3 DNA reads as TGTGCCAGCAGTTTACCCGGGACTGACTACAATGAGCAGTTCTTC. This encodes CASSLPGTDYNEQFF.

The V call is TRBV5-4, the J call TRBJ2-1, with 9 bases aligning to TRBD2. The ends lost 1 base at V and 0 bases at J; junction bases unmatched: 11. This CDR3 spans 19 amino acids. CDR1 and CDR2 (germline): SGHNT, YYREEE (reference sequence). The CDR3 nucleotides are TGTGCCAGCAGCTTGCTATCAGCGGGGGGACCCCGCTCCTACAATGAGCAGTTCTTC. Protein product: CASSLLSAGGPRSYNEQFF.

V and J are TRBV4-2 and TRBJ1-1; TRBD1 is a possible D gene (5 bases). The CDR3 is made up of 15 amino acids. CDR1 is LGHNA and CDR2 is YNFKEQ in the germline V gene. V was trimmed by 4 bases and J by 7 bases, leaving 19 bases between them. CDR3: CASSLTGGGRSEAFF. The CDR3, as DNA: TGTGCCAGCAGCCTTACAGGAGGTGGTAGAAGTGAAGCTTTCTTT.

V and J are TRBV6-6 and TRBJ2-3; 10 bases fit TRBD2. With V trimmed by 2 bases and J by 6 bases, 8 bases remained unmatched. The CDR3 totals 16 residues. Per the germline V gene, CDR1 is MNHNY and CDR2 is SVGAGI (reference sequence). The CDR3 coding sequence is TGTGCCAGCAGTTACGGGACTAGCGCCAAAATTGATACGCAGTATTTT. It codes for CASSYGTSAKIDTQYF.

This clone appeared once. The V and J genes are TRBV4-1 and TRBJ1-4, with TRBD1 matching over 7 bases. Germline trimming cut 3 bases from V and 8 bases from J; bases unmatched to any gene: 9. Germline V CDR1 and CDR2: MGHRA, YSYEKL. The CDR3 is 15 residues long. In DNA, the CDR3 is TGCGCCAGCAGCCATCCCGAGACAGGGAAGGAAAAACTGTTTTTT. Its translation is CASSHPETGKEKLFF.

The chain links TRBV21-1 to TRBJ2-5; the table's D call of TRBD2 was not tested on the DNA. TRBV21-1 is classified as a pseudogene. The CDR3 length is 18 residues. The DNA for the CDR3 is TGCGGGTTCGGGCCTTATGACACTAGCGGGGAGTCCCAAGAGACCCAGTACTTC. Amino acids: CGFGPYDTSGESQETQYF.

The rearrangement links TRBV6-6 to TRBJ2-7, with 10 bases that match TRBD2. The junction had 5 bases not matched to a gene; V was cut back by 0 bases and J by 3 bases. Germline CDR1 MNHNY, CDR2 SVGAGI (reference sequence). The CDR3 has 16 residues. The CDR3, as DNA: TGTGCCAGCAGTTACTCTAAAGGGACTAGCGACTACGAGCAGTACTTC. As protein: CASSYSKGTSDYEQYF.

The V gene is TRBV7-9, the J gene TRBJ2-1, with 10 bases matching TRBD2. Germline V lookup: CDR1 SEHNR, CDR2 FQNEAQ (reference sequence). The trim removed 3 bases at V and 4 bases at J, leaving 9 bases unmatched. CDR3 size: 17 residues. DNA for the CDR3: TGTGCCAGCAGCTTGAAGGTCCTAGCGGGAGCTTACAATGAGCAGTTCTTC. It codes for CASSLKVLAGAYNEQFF.

Of note for this clone: The same CDR3 arises from other DNA sequences in this sample as well. The chain employs TRBV7-9 and TRBJ2-1; D is perhaps TRBD1 (5 bases). CDR1 SEHNR and CDR2 FQNEAQ come from the germline V gene (reference sequence). The CDR3 length is 14 residues. Trimming left V 3 bases short and J 1 base short, with 7 bases between. DNA for the CDR3: TGTGCCAGCAGCTTCCAGGGATCCTACAATGAGCAGTTCTTC. This encodes CASSFQGSYNEQFF.

The chain uses TRBV11-2 and TRBJ2-1; D perhaps matches TRBD2 (6 bases). The CDR3 consists of 17 residues. Trimming shortened V by 5 bases and J by 7 bases, and 24 bases separated the two germline ends. The V gene's germline CDR1 is SGHAT and CDR2 FQNNGV. CDR3 nucleotides: TGTGCCAGCAGCCCCGTGGGCGGATGGGACTCCACTAATGAGCAGTTCTTC. Translating gives CASSPVGGWDSTNEQFF.

In this sample, this clone turned up once. This chain joins TRBV27 and TRBJ2-5, with D perhaps TRBD1 (5 bases). V dropped 7 bases and J dropped 2 bases, with 17 bases sitting between them. The CDR3 is 15 amino acids. From germline, CDR1 is MNHEY and CDR2 SMNVEV (reference sequence). CDR3 in DNA: TGTGCCAGCACCCCACCTCGACAGTATCAAGAGACCCAGTACTTC. Translated: CASTPPRQYQETQYF.

The chain recombines TRBV13 with TRBJ2-3; D remains ambiguous. V was pared by 5 bases and J by 1 base, with 13 bases between. This CDR3 contains 15 residues. Germline assignment: CDR1 PRHDT and CDR2 FYEKMQ (reference sequence). The CDR3 region is CASSQSDGGTDTQYF. CDR3 coding DNA: TGTGCCAGCAGCCAGTCTGACGGTGGCACAGATACGCAGTATTTT.

This clone has a handful of counts. Additional DNA sequences in this sample encode the identical CDR3. The chain is built from TRBV19 and TRBJ1-5; D unresolved. The CDR3 is made up of 14 amino acids. Germline V gives CDR1 LNHDA, CDR2 SQIVND (reference sequence). V lost 1 base, J lost 0 bases, and 4 bases lay in between. CDR3 loop: CASSIGDSNQPQHF. The DNA of the CDR3 is TGTGCCAGTAGTATAGGGGATAGCAATCAGCCCCAGCATTTT. Variable domain in full (rest from reference TRBV19 and TRBJ1-5): DGGITQSPKYLFRKEGQNVTLSCEQNLNHDAMYWYRQDPGQGLRLIYYSQIVNDFQKGDIAEGYSVSREKKESFPLTVTSAQKNPTAFYLCASSIGDSNQPQHFGDGTRLSIL.